This TCR beta chain appears in the sequencing data of a study of blood T cell repertoires in COVID-19. Study context: Some COVID-19 samples were acute and others convalescent; all came from the United States, Italy and Spain.

Original handling: Estimates of nucleated cell counts were drawn from the amplification of reference gene primers. The data were produced by immunoSEQ multiplex PCR, yet TCRdb's version contains in-frame clones alone and is incomplete. The V and J calls and clone size come from that table; D and trimming were worked out from the DNA. The sample carries about 150,000 clones, about 88% recorded once. J lost 2 bases, V lost 0 bases, and 8 bases had no gene match. The CDR3 runs 17 residues. CDR1 SGHNT and CDR2 YYREEE come from the germline V gene (reference sequence). The source of this sequence is a man in his fifties or sixties who had recovered from COVID-19. The chain combines TRBV5-4 with TRBJ2-7; 10 positions match TRBD2. The source material was peripheral blood. This chain's CDR3 is CASSLASSGGLTYEQYF. For the CDR3, the DNA is TGTGCCAGCAGCTTGGCGTCTAGCGGGGGTCTGACCTACGAGCAGTACTTC.